This T cell receptor (beta chain) was documented in a study of read filtering for tumor transcriptome and immune sequencing. Whole-study results and caveats: Sorted CD138-negative bone marrow cells were not purified T cells. Roughly 79% of IR-seq clonotypes had one read, totaling around 3.3% of reads; RNA-seq: 74.6% and 44.6%.

Every patient had bone marrow sampled while the disease was active. The CDR3 runs to 16 residues. Per germline, CDR1 SGHTA and CDR2 FQGNSA. J was trimmed by 4 bases and V by 5 bases; bases with no gene match: 9. For this clonotype: The antigen is unknown.

This library used approximately 370 ng RNA and molecular barcoded adaptors spanning alpha/delta and beta/gamma chains. Each CDR3 protein gets one entry after TCRdb re-called the reads with MiXCR. The table has approximately 40,000 distinct CDR3 sequences, roughly an eighth seen once. The origin of this receptor is a donor at least 40 years old with multiple myeloma. Input material: a population of CD138-negative cells sorted from bone marrow. The chain combines TRBV7-2 with TRBJ2-5; 11 positions agree with TRBD2. The CDR3 reads CASSPMGGTSGETQYF. The CDR3, as DNA: TGTGCCAGCAGCCCCATGGGGGGGACTAGCGGAGAGACCCAGTACTTC.